This T cell receptor beta chain was sequenced for a study of blood T cells in healthy people across ages. Combining a sample-barcoded 5' primer with a J-beta primer mix, a second PCR ran for roughly 7 to 11 cycles. Using its own MiXCR run on the 5' RACE reads, TCRdb lists one record per CDR3 protein. The table records 800,000 to 950,000 distinct CDR3 sequences, 25% to 30% of them present only once. Germline-derived CDR1 and CDR2 are MNHNY and SVGAGI (reference sequence). Trimming took 5 bases from V and 8 from J, leaving 15 bases between them. This CDR3 has 13 amino acids. About this clonotype itself: Its antigen remains unknown.

General observations from the study: The study regarded diversity estimates from one million T cells as underestimates. The recorded TCR beta diversity per million T cells decreased in a roughly linear manner with age.

The sample was also linked to a second study, of T cells of mothers and their children. That paper states: The overlap seen between related mothers and children slightly exceeded that of unrelated pairs, though not significantly.

The clonotype comes from a woman aged 40 to 50 in good health. Sample: blood. This chain links TRBV6-6 with TRBJ1-2; TRBD1 is a possible D gene (6 bases). CDR3 loop: CASSPPGANGYTF. The CDR3 nucleotides read TGTGCCAGCAGTCCCCCGGGGGCGAACGGCTACACCTTC.